The 29 T cell receptor beta chains listed next were all sequenced from one sample in a study of CD8 T cells in ankylosing spondylitis. General study results and limits: A TCR beta motif of several highly homologous variants appeared characteristic of ankylosing spondylitis blood.

For these receptors, no antigen is known. TCRdb reprocessed the 5' RACE reads via MiXCR and lists one record per CDR3 protein. In the table there are about 500,000 distinct CDR3 sequences, about 5% of which are singletons. The sequencing input was blood, either unsorted or a sorted T cell fraction (not recorded which). All receptors come from a male donor with ankylosing spondylitis.

This clonotype was recorded many times. The chain carries TRBV28 and TRBJ2-4, with 8 bases that match TRBD2. The CDR3 extends over 15 amino acids. Germline assignment: CDR1 MDHEN and CDR2 SYDVKM. V was clipped by 4 bases and J by 7 bases; unmatched bases: 9. CDR3 nucleotides: TGTGCCAGCAGTTCAATAGCGGGAAGGAGTAACATTCAGTACTTC. Amino acid sequence: CASSSIAGRSNIQYF.

This clonotype was seen only a few times. The rearrangement links TRBV11-2 to TRBJ2-1, with TRBD1 as a possible D gene (5 bases). The germline CDR1 and CDR2 sequences are SGHAT and FQNNGV. The V end was cut by 3 bases, the J end by 2 bases, with 11 bases between. This CDR3 region has 15 residues. The CDR3 is CASSFVRGPYNEQFF. CDR3 nucleotides: TGTGCCAGCAGCTTCGTTAGGGGTCCCTACAATGAGCAGTTCTTC.

The chain couples TRBV19 to TRBJ1-2; the D gene is possibly TRBD1 (5 bases). This CDR3 has 13 amino acids. Germline CDR1 reads LNHDA; CDR2 reads SQIVND (reference sequence). The V and J ends lost 10 bases and 2 bases respectively, with 14 bases between them. CDR3 in amino acids: CAILNRPNYGYTF. The CDR3 region has the DNA TGTGCCATTTTGAACAGGCCGAACTATGGCTACACCTTC.

Ten or more counts support this clonotype. This chain uses TRBV7-8 with TRBJ2-1; D is perhaps TRBD1 (5 bases). This CDR3 comprises 15 residues. The V gene's germline CDR1 is SGHVS and CDR2 FQNEAQ. Trimming shortened V by 3 bases and J by 0 bases, and 9 bases separated the two germline ends. In DNA, the CDR3 is TGTGCCAGCAGCTTTCAGGGTTTCTCCTACAATGAGCAGTTCTTC. This translates into CASSFQGFSYNEQFF.

The chain couples TRBV4-2 to TRBJ2-1; 7 bases align to TRBD1. J lost 6 bases, V lost 6 bases, and 5 bases had no gene match. The length of the CDR3 is 13 residues. Germline V gives CDR1 LGHNA, CDR2 YNFKEQ. In DNA, the CDR3 is TGTGCCAGCAGGAGACAGGGAGTCAATGAGCAGTTCTTC. It is translated as CASRRQGVNEQFF.

This clonotype has ten or more counts. This rearrangement joins TRBV12-3 or TRBV12-4 to TRBJ2-1; 10 bases line up with TRBD2. This CDR3 spans 17 amino acids. The V and J ends lost 4 bases and 3 bases, in that order; junction bases with no gene match: 9. In nucleotides, the CDR3 is TGTGCCAGCAGTTCCTTGACGGCTAGCGGGAGCTACAATGAGCAGTTCTTC. Amino acids: CASSSLTASGSYNEQFF.

The table lists this clonotype with a few counts. J is TRBJ2-3 and V is TRBV20-1, with D perhaps matching TRBD1 or TRBD2 (5 bases each). The germline V gene has CDR1 DFQATT and CDR2 SNEGSKA (reference sequence). There are 14 residues in the CDR3. V was pared by 2 bases and J by 4 bases, with 13 bases between. CDR3 coding DNA: TGCAGTGCTAGACACGTCCGGGGCGCAGATACGCAGTATTTT. Translating gives CSARHVRGADTQYF.

There are many counts of this clonotype. The chain is built from TRBV30 and TRBJ1-1, with no clear D. The CDR3 consists of 11 residues. Trimming shortened V by 7 bases and J by 0 bases, and 6 bases separated the two germline ends. The germline V gene has CDR1 GTSNPN and CDR2 SVGIG (reference sequence). CDR3 protein: CASIMNTEAFF. The CDR3 DNA is TGTGCCTCAATCATGAACACTGAAGCTTTCTTT.

This clonotype was recorded many times. As DNA, the CDR3 is TGTGCCAGCAGCTTATTAGCCCTTAAGGGGGATACGCAGTATTTT. The encoded protein is CASSLLALKGDTQYF. The chain joins TRBV7-8 to TRBJ2-3; maybe TRBD1 (5 bases). V lost 2 bases, J lost 6 bases, and 15 bases lay in between. Germline lookup yields CDR1 SGHVS and CDR2 FQNEAQ. This CDR3 region has 15 residues. Filled out from reference TRBV7-8 and TRBJ2-3, the complete variable domain reads GAGVSQSPRYKVAKRGQDVALRCDPISGHVSLFWYQQALGQGPEFLTYFQNEAQLDKSGLPSDRFFAERPEGSVSTLKIQRTQQEDSAVYLCASSLLALKGDTQYFGPGTRLTVL.

This clonotype was seen repeatedly, ten times or more. This sequence joins TRBV5-6 and TRBJ1-2; 8 bases fit TRBD1. J lost 8 bases, V lost 3 bases, and 6 bases had no gene match. The CDR3 contains 13 residues. The V gene's germline CDR1 is SGHDT and CDR2 YYEEEE. The CDR3 here is CASSSAGTGGYTF. The CDR3, as DNA: TGTGCCAGCAGCTCAGCGGGGACAGGAGGCTACACCTTC.

This clonotype was observed at least ten times. This chain links TRBV5-1 with TRBJ2-1; D gene ambiguous. The CDR3 extends over 14 amino acids. V was trimmed by 4 bases and J by 4 bases, leaving 12 bases between them. Germline V gene lookup returns CDR1 SGHRS and CDR2 YFSETQ. The CDR3 here is CASSPRPGYNEQFF. CDR3 coding DNA: TGCGCCAGCAGCCCACGGCCCGGTTACAATGAGCAGTTCTTC.

This clonotype has ten or more counts. The V and J genes are TRBV4-3 and TRBJ1-4, with D unresolved. The germline gives CDR1 LGHNA, CDR2 YSLEER. This CDR3 spans 16 amino acids. With 4 bases removed from V and 3 bases from J, the gap between germline ends came to 15 bases. The DNA for the CDR3 is TGCGCCAGCAGCCTAACCCCGTCTGGACCTAATGAAAAACTGTTTTTT. Its translation is CASSLTPSGPNEKLFF.

This clonotype was observed at least ten times. The chain recombines TRBV4-3 with TRBJ2-7; D is tentatively TRBD1 or TRBD2 (5 bases each). Trimming removed 2 bases from V and 2 bases from J, with 13 bases in between. Germline V gene sequence: CDR1 LGHNA, CDR2 YSLEER. This CDR3 has 15 amino acids. The CDR3 protein is CASSQHRDPPYEQYF. The CDR3 region has the DNA TGCGCCAGCAGCCAACATAGGGACCCACCCTACGAGCAGTACTTC.

At least ten counts were recorded for this clonotype. The J gene is TRBJ1-1, the V gene TRBV27, with a tentative D call TRBD1 (5 bases). This CDR3 is 11 amino acids long. Germline CDR1 is MNHEY and CDR2 is SMNVEV (reference sequence). Between the trimmed V and J ends, which lost 8 bases and 7 bases, there was a span of 11 bases. This CDR3 is CASYLGGEAFF. CDR3 coding DNA: TGTGCCAGCTATCTTGGGGGTGAAGCTTTCTTT.

This clonotype appeared many times. V is TRBV7-2 and J is TRBJ2-5; D ambiguous. V was cut by 4 bases and J by 2 bases, with 8 bases left in between. This CDR3 has 13 residues. Germline loops: CDR1 SGHTA, CDR2 FQGNSA. The CDR3 region has the DNA TGTGCCAGCAGCTCGAACTATCAAGAGACCCAGTACTTC. This codes for CASSSNYQETQYF.

This sequence joins TRBV11-2 and TRBJ2-5, with TRBD2 matching over 10 bases. Unmatched junction bases numbered 17, after V lost 5 bases and J lost 5 bases. The CDR3 sequence is 18 residues long. Germline assignment: CDR1 SGHAT and CDR2 FQNNGV. The CDR3 DNA is TGTGCCAGCAGCCCACGCCCCGGGACTAGCGCCCTTAGGGAGACCCAGTACTTC. Encoded protein: CASSPRPGTSALRETQYF.

There are many counts of this clonotype. The chain has TRBV27 and TRBJ1-5, with TRBD1 matching 10 bases. Germline CDR1 reads MNHEY; CDR2 reads SMNVEV (reference sequence). The junction had 16 bases not matched to a gene; V was cut back by 8 bases and J by 3 bases. CDR3 length: 18 amino acids. CDR3 in DNA: TGTGCCAGCCTCCGGACAGGGGGGCCATCAAACTACAATCAGCCCCAGCATTTT. It yields the protein CASLRTGGPSNYNQPQHF.

This clonotype was seen repeatedly, ten times or more. The V gene is TRBV20-1, the J gene TRBJ1-1; D is perhaps TRBD1 (5 bases). Germline V gives CDR1 DFQATT, CDR2 SNEGSKA (reference sequence). V dropped 4 bases and J dropped 4 bases, with 19 bases sitting between them. The CDR3 loop spans 15 amino acids. CDR3 in amino acids: CSAKPWGVWGTEAFF. In nucleotides, the CDR3 is TGCAGTGCTAAACCTTGGGGGGTTTGGGGCACTGAAGCTTTCTTT.

This clonotype was counted many times. The gene calls are TRBV24-1 and TRBJ2-6; D gene ambiguous. This CDR3 comprises 12 residues. Trimming shortened V by 6 bases and J by 1 base, and 0 bases separated the two germline ends. Germline V gene lookup returns CDR1 KGHDR and CDR2 SFDVKD. Here the CDR3 reads CATSSGANVLTF. DNA of the CDR3: TGTGCCACCAGTTCTGGGGCCAACGTCCTGACTTTC.

This clonotype showed up many times. The chain combines TRBV20-1 with TRBJ1-5; D remains unclear. Germline assignment: CDR1 DFQATT and CDR2 SNEGSKA (reference sequence). The CDR3 is made up of 16 amino acids. The germline V and J ends were trimmed by 3 bases and 2 bases, with 17 bases remaining between them. CDR3 DNA: TGCAGTGCTAGCAACAGTCGGAGACGAGGCAATCAGCCCCAGCATTTT. Amino acids: CSASNSRRRGNQPQHF.

This clonotype was observed at least ten times. The chain carries TRBV6-1 and TRBJ2-3, with 10 bases matching TRBD2. The CDR3 contains 15 residues. With 4 bases clipped from V and 6 bases from J, the junction kept 7 bases outside the gene matches. Per the germline V gene, CDR1 is MNHNS and CDR2 is SASEGT. CDR3 region: CASSVFSGREDTQYF. In nucleotides, the CDR3 is TGTGCCAGCAGTGTCTTCAGCGGGAGGGAGGATACGCAGTATTTT.

In this sample, this clonotype turned up many times. V is TRBV29-1 and J is TRBJ2-7; D may be TRBD1 (5 bases). Germline CDR1 is SQVTM and CDR2 is ANQGSEA. The CDR3 is made up of 13 amino acids. V was cut by 4 bases and J by 2 bases, with 12 bases left in between. CDR3 amino acids: CSVGGILTYEQYF. In DNA form, the CDR3 reads TGCAGCGTTGGGGGCATCTTAACCTACGAGCAGTACTTC.

At least ten counts were recorded for this clonotype. This chain uses TRBV5-6 with TRBJ2-7; D may be TRBD1 (6 bases). The CDR3 spans 14 residues. The V gene's germline CDR1 is SGHDT and CDR2 YYEEEE. The V gene lost 1 base and the J gene lost 3 bases, with 11 bases spanning the gap. The CDR3 loop reads CASSLSDSIYEQYF. The CDR3 coding sequence is TGTGCCAGCAGCTTGTCGGACAGCATCTACGAGCAGTACTTC.

In this sample, this clonotype turned up many times. The rearrangement joins TRBV28 to TRBJ2-7; TRBD2 might be the D (6 bases). Germline V lookup: CDR1 MDHEN, CDR2 SYDVKM. The CDR3 runs 13 residues. The V and J ends lost 2 bases and 3 bases respectively, with 8 bases between them. This chain's CDR3 is CASSLNGGYEQYF. CDR3 DNA: TGTGCCAGCAGTTTAAACGGGGGCTACGAGCAGTACTTC.

This clonotype was observed many times. This rearrangement joins TRBV4-3 to TRBJ2-7; no clear D gene. CDR1 LGHNA and CDR2 YSLEER come from the germline V gene. The CDR3 loop spans 13 amino acids. Trimming took off 1 base at V and 3 bases at J, with 7 bases between the two ends. CDR3 sequence: CASSQGTNYEQYF. The CDR3 nucleotides read TGCGCCAGCAGCCAAGGCACTAACTACGAGCAGTACTTC.

The chain links TRBV5-1 to TRBJ2-1, with 12 nucleotides matching TRBD2. Germline V CDR1 and CDR2: SGHRS, YFSETQ. V dropped 6 bases and J dropped 8; count of bases not matched to a gene: 3. The CDR3 runs to 13 residues. CDR3 nucleotide sequence: TGCGCCAGCACTAGCGGGAGGGCTGATGAGCAGTTCTTC. Translated, it gives CASTSGRADEQFF.

This clonotype was observed at least ten times. J is TRBJ1-5 and V is TRBV27; D call uncertain. Germline CDR1 is MNHEY and CDR2 is SMNVEV (reference sequence). The CDR3 length is 13 residues. V was clipped by 8 bases and J by 1 base, with 9 bases between them. As DNA, the CDR3 is TGTGCCAGCGGCCCCTTAAGCAATCAGCCCCAGCATTTT. Translated, it gives CASGPLSNQPQHF.

This clonotype came up many times. The chain's CDR3 is CASSPRLGTDTQYF. In DNA form, the CDR3 reads TGTGCCAGCAGCCCGCGGCTAGGCACAGATACGCAGTATTTT. V gene TRBV7-2 combines with J gene TRBJ2-3; D unresolved. The CDR3 is 14 residues long. V was pared by 5 bases and J by 1 base, with 10 bases between. Germline V lookup: CDR1 SGHTA, CDR2 FQGNSA.

The J gene is TRBJ2-7, the V gene TRBV7-9; TRBD1 matches 8 bases. J was trimmed by 0 bases and V by 4 bases; bases with no gene match: 5. Germline V CDR1 and CDR2: SEHNR, FQNEAQ (reference sequence). The CDR3 runs 15 residues. In DNA form, the CDR3 reads TGTGCCAGCAGCTCAGGGGGCTTTAGCTCCTACGAGCAGTACTTC. This codes for CASSSGGFSSYEQYF.